This is a list of T cell receptor beta chains from one sample in a study of OX40 agonist ivuxolimab in advanced cancers. Sequenced by immunoSEQ multiplex PCR; TCRdb stores in-frame clones only, minus some. The table has about 60,000 clones, about nine tenths seen once. Sequencing was performed on CD4+ or CD8+ T cells sorted from blood, taken in a trial of the OX40 agonist ivuxolimab. These TCRs come from an adult with an advanced solid tumor such as melanoma, head and neck, liver or kidney cancer. CDR3s include the opening cysteine and the closing phenylalanine or tryptophan. D genes are given only for firm matches. Size tells how often a clone was seen (once, few, many) or the class of an expanded clone, and some rows leave it out.

d_call	v_call	clone_size	j_call	cdr3_aa	cdr3_nt
.	TRBV10-2	once	TRBJ1-2	CASSDIANYGYTF	TGCGCCAGCAGTGACATAGCTAACTATGGCTACACCTTC
TRBD2	TRBV7-9	.	TRBJ2-1	CASSKVVSGAYNEQFF	TGTGCCAGCAGCAAAGTGGTTAGCGGGGCCTACAATGAGCAGTTCTTC
TRBD2	TRBV19	.	TRBJ2-1	CASSVSGNEQFF	TGTGCCAGTAGTGTTAGCGGGAATGAGCAGTTCTTC
.	TRBV7-9	.	TRBJ2-5	CASSLVQVQETQYF	TGTGCCAGCAGCTTAGTACAGGTACAAGAGACCCAGTACTTC
TRBD2	TRBV4-1	.	TRBJ2-3	CASSLTGLVADTQYF	TGCGCCAGCAGCCTCACAGGACTAGTCGCAGATACGCAGTATTTT
TRBD1	TRBV19	.	TRBJ2-3	CASSEGQGPDTQYF	TGTGCCAGTAGCGAGGGACAGGGCCCAGATACGCAGTATTTT
.	TRBV4-1	.	TRBJ2-7	CASSQGAQGYEQYF	TGCGCCAGCAGCCAAGGGGCCCAGGGGTACGAGCAGTACTTC
.	TRBV6-5	once	TRBJ2-1	CASVGGYNEQFF	TGTGCCAGCGTCGGGGGATACAATGAGCAGTTCTTC
TRBD2	TRBV9	.	TRBJ2-5	CASNFEASGLYETQYF	TGTGCCAGCAATTTTGAGGCTAGCGGGCTTTATGAGACCCAGTACTTC
TRBD1	TRBV29-1	.	TRBJ1-1	CSDGTGGQRVNTEAFF	TGCAGCGACGGGACAGGGGGCCAAAGGGTGAACACTGAAGCTTTCTTT
.	TRBV28	.	TRBJ2-5	CASSLLLGAETQYF	TGTGCCAGCAGTTTGCTTCTAGGGGCCGAGACCCAGTACTTC
TRBD1	TRBV19	.	TRBJ1-2	CASLPQGASVHGYTF	TGTGCCAGTCTCCCCCAGGGGGCAAGCGTCCATGGCTACACCTTC
.	TRBV27	.	TRBJ1-5	CASSFPGQPQHF	TGTGCCAGCAGTTTCCCAGGACAGCCCCAGCATTTT
.	TRBV10-2	few	TRBJ2-2	CASSGSAMGLFYTGELFF	TGCGCCAGCAGTGGATCAGCGATGGGACTTTTCTACACCGGGGAGCTGTTTTTT
.	TRBV7-5	.	TRBJ2-7	CASPGGLKHF	TGTGCCTCCCCAGGGGGGCTCAAGCACTTC
TRBD1	TRBV7-9	.	TRBJ1-5	CASSLVGQGAVGQPQHF	TGTGCCAGCAGCTTAGTGGGACAGGGGGCTGTAGGTCAGCCCCAGCATTTT
.	TRBV6-5	.	TRBJ2-7	CASSPNRVEQYF	TGTGCCAGCAGCCCAAACAGGGTCGAGCAGTACTTC
TRBD2	TRBV4-1	once	TRBJ2-1	CASSQLAGGPGGDEQFF	TGCGCCAGCAGCCAACTAGCGGGAGGACCTGGGGGGGATGAGCAGTTCTTC
TRBD2	TRBV4-1	.	TRBJ2-7	CASSQGEGLAPSSYEQYF	TGCGCCAGCAGCCAAGGCGAGGGACTAGCGCCGAGCTCCTACGAGCAGTACTTC
.	TRBV11-3	.	TRBJ2-2	CASSLVRAGELFF	TGTGCCAGCAGCTTAGTGCGGGCCGGGGAGCTGTTTTTT
TRBD1	TRBV7-6	.	TRBJ2-5	CASSLTGGAETQYF	TGTGCCAGCAGCTTGACAGGGGGCGCAGAGACCCAGTACTTC
TRBD2	TRBV28	hyperexpanded	TRBJ2-7	CASSSPFSGMRCEQYF	TGTGCCAGCAGTTCCCCATTTAGCGGGATGAGGTGCGAGCAGTACTTC
.	TRBV19	.	TRBJ2-7	CASSISGNEQYF	TGTGCCAGTAGTATATCCGGTAACGAGCAGTACTTC
.	TRBV5-6	.	TRBJ2-1	CASSLPPGSNEQFF	TGTGCCAGCAGCCTCCCACCCGGGTCCAATGAGCAGTTCTTC
.	TRBV4-3	.	TRBJ2-2	CASSQDWQGPGELFF	TGCGCCAGCAGCCAAGATTGGCAGGGCCCCGGGGAGCTGTTTTTT
.	TRBV19	once	TRBJ2-5	CASSLAAGNGQYF	TGTGCCAGTAGTCTAGCCGCTGGGAATGGCCAGTACTTC
TRBD1	TRBV27	.	TRBJ1-4	CASRPSRRARGQGRFSYEKLFF	TGTGCCAGCAGACCTTCCCGTAGAGCCCGAGGACAGGGGAGGTTCTCCTACGAAAAACTGTTTTTT
TRBD1	TRBV19	once	TRBJ1-5	CASSTGTDNQPQHF	TGTGCCAGTAGTACCGGGACAGATAATCAGCCCCAGCATTTT
TRBD2	TRBV19	.	TRBJ2-1	CASSLAGGNEQFF	TGTGCCAGTAGTCTAGCGGGGGGCAATGAGCAGTTCTTC
.	TRBV4-3	.	TRBJ2-2	CASSQWDGELFF	TGCGCCAGCAGCCAATGGGACGGGGAGCTGTTTTTT
TRBD1	TRBV4-1	.	TRBJ2-7	CASSQELGQGIEQYF	TGCGCCAGCAGCCAAGAATTGGGACAGGGAATAGAGCAGTACTTC
.	TRBV29-1	.	TRBJ2-7	CSVEDVSGDEQYF	TGCAGCGTTGAAGATGTTAGCGGCGACGAGCAGTACTTC
.	TRBV9	.	TRBJ2-5	CASSGPYQETQYF	TGTGCCAGCAGTGGGCCTTACCAAGAGACCCAGTACTTC
TRBD1	TRBV14	.	TRBJ2-7	CASSPFGQGVGEQYF	TGTGCCAGCAGCCCATTTGGACAGGGAGTCGGCGAGCAGTACTTC
TRBD2	TRBV6-1	.	TRBJ2-1	CASSDIGLAGGYNEQFF	TGTGCCAGCAGTGATATAGGACTAGCGGGAGGGTACAATGAGCAGTTCTTC
.	TRBV25-1	.	TRBJ2-5	CASSGGSEETQYF	TGTGCCAGCAGTGGGGGGTCAGAAGAGACCCAGTACTTC
.	TRBV10-3	.	TRBJ1-2	CAISQGEPWTYGYTF	TGTGCCATCAGTCAAGGGGAACCATGGACCTATGGCTACACCTTC
.	TRBV2	.	TRBJ2-1	CASSENPLESSYNEQFF	TGTGCCAGCAGTGAAAATCCACTAGAGAGCTCCTACAATGAGCAGTTCTTC
.	TRBV10-3	.	TRBJ1-5	CAISEGAEQPQHF	TGTGCCATCAGTGAGGGTGCAGAACAGCCCCAGCATTTT
TRBD2	TRBV6-1	.	TRBJ2-5	CASASGEYQETQYF	TGTGCCAGTGCTAGCGGGGAGTACCAAGAGACCCAGTACTTC
.	TRBV2	.	TRBJ2-5	CATMDSLQETQYF	TGTGCCACCATGGACAGCCTCCAAGAGACCCAGTACTTC
TRBD2	TRBV27	.	TRBJ2-1	CASSPTGTSGPSYNEQFF	TGTGCCAGCAGCCCTACCGGGACTAGCGGTCCTTCCTACAATGAGCAGTTCTTC
.	TRBV7-8	.	TRBJ1-3	CASSPTRGLSAVGNTIYF	TGTGCCAGCAGCCCAACTCGGGGGCTCTCGGCGGTGGGAAACACCATATATTTT
TRBD2	TRBV7-8	.	TRBJ2-7	CASSLVLAGGYEQYF	TGTGCCAGCAGCTTAGTACTGGCGGGAGGTTACGAGCAGTACTTC
.	TRBV6-1	.	TRBJ2-7	CASSESALPAYEQYF	TGTGCCAGCAGTGAATCCGCCCTCCCAGCCTACGAGCAGTACTTC
.	TRBV13	.	TRBJ2-3	CASSLVGTVGDTQYF	TGTGCCAGCAGCTTAGTAGGGACTGTGGGAGATACGCAGTATTTT
.	TRBV27	.	TRBJ2-1	CASSGDYNEQFF	TGTGCCAGCTCGGGGGATTACAATGAGCAGTTCTTC
.	TRBV27	.	TRBJ2-7	CASSLTGRGYEQYF	TGTGCCAGCAGTTTAACGGGCAGGGGCTACGAGCAGTACTTC
.	TRBV4-1	.	TRBJ2-4	CASTARGFADIQYF	TGCGCCAGCACCGCGAGGGGGTTCGCAGACATTCAGTACTTC
.	TRBV9	.	TRBJ2-7	CASSVGGGSTYEQYF	TGTGCCAGCAGCGTAGGGGGGGGCAGCACCTACGAGCAGTACTTC
.	TRBV27	.	TRBJ2-1	CASSLSSRMPRGEQFF	TGTGCCAGCAGTTTATCGTCGCGAATGCCCCGGGGTGAGCAGTTCTTC
.	TRBV12-1	.	TRBJ2-3	CASSSPLNNTIF	TGTGCCAGCAGCTCCCCTCTTAACAATACTATATTT
TRBD1	TRBV30	.	TRBJ2-3	CAWSVQGVITDTQYF	TGTGCCTGGAGTGTTCAGGGGGTCATCACAGATACGCAGTATTTT